The 5 T cell receptor beta chains listed next were all sequenced from one sample in a study of shared clonotypes between healthy human individuals. Data came from immunoSEQ multiplex PCR; TCRdb stores just in-frame clones and leaves some out. This sample yields about 2 million clones, of which over 85% are seen a single time; more than 0.95% belongs to the top ten. Naivety among CD8 cells was defined by CD45RO negativity and positive CCR7 selection, thereby excluding terminally differentiated effector memory CD45RA+ cells. The source material was naive CD8+ T cells sorted from blood. The receptors were gathered from a man aged 18 to 29 in good health.

This chain links TRBV5-1 with TRBJ1-2, with D possibly matching TRBD1 (5 bases). V was shortened by 4 bases and J by 5 bases, with 15 bases between the two germline ends. The CDR3 covers 14 residues. CDR1 SGHRS and CDR2 YFSETQ come from the germline V gene. The CDR3 DNA sequence: TGCGCCAGCAGCATCGGGACTGCTGCTTATGGCTACACCTTC. Encoded protein: CASSIGTAAYGYTF.

The chain links TRBV19 to TRBJ2-7; D may correspond to TRBD1 or TRBD2 (5 bases each). Looked up from germline, CDR1 is LNHDA and CDR2 is SQIVND (reference sequence). The CDR3 extends over 14 amino acids. Between the trimmed V and J ends, which lost 3 bases and 3 bases, there was a span of 12 bases. This CDR3 is CASSIGGGRYEQYF. CDR3 sequence (DNA): TGTGCCAGTAGTATTGGGGGTGGACGCTACGAGCAGTACTTC.

The CDR3 is CASSWTRNYGYTF. Written as DNA, the CDR3 is TGTGCCAGCAGCTGGACTAGGAACTATGGCTACACCTTC. This chain uses TRBV6-5 with TRBJ1-2; no reliable D call. Germline-derived CDR1 and CDR2 are MNHEY and SVGAGI. There are 13 residues in the CDR3. V lost 6 bases to trimming and J lost 2 bases, with 10 bases between them.

The chain is built from TRBV7-9 and TRBJ2-7, with 9 positions matching TRBD2. Germline-derived CDR1 and CDR2 are SEHNR and FQNEAQ (reference sequence). With 4 bases clipped from V and 2 bases from J, the junction kept 18 bases outside the gene matches. The CDR3 totals 19 residues. The CDR3 region is CASSSPLAGGHLTPYEQYF. The CDR3 DNA follows: TGTGCCAGCAGCTCTCCACTAGCGGGCGGGCACCTGACTCCCTACGAGCAGTACTTC. The variable domain in full, with the rest retrieved from reference TRBV7-9 and TRBJ2-7, is DTGVSQNPRHKITKRGQNVTFRCDPISEHNRLYWYRQTLGQGPEFLTYFQNEAQLEKSRLLSDRFSAERPKGSFSTLEIQRTEQGDSAMYLCASSSPLAGGHLTPYEQYFGPGTRLTVT.

The V and J genes are TRBV4-2 and TRBJ2-3; D unclear. The V and J ends lost 5 bases and 4 bases respectively, with 7 bases between them. The CDR3 has 12 amino acids. CDR1 and CDR2 from the germline V gene are LGHNA and YNFKEQ. CDR3 bases: TGTGCCAGCAGCGTCGGCCCAGATACGCAGTATTTT. As protein: CASSVGPDTQYF.